This T cell receptor beta chain is from a study of identical twins. Per the germline V gene, CDR1 is LNHDA and CDR2 is SQIVND (reference sequence). The CDR3 consists of 14 residues. Trimming took 4 bases from V and 9 from J; bases not matched to a gene: 6. All donors were healthy, and all were Caucasian. TCRdb analysed the 5' RACE reads with MiXCR anew, one entry per CDR3 protein. The sample has 200,000 to 250,000 distinct CDR3 sequences; 5.5% to 8% are singletons. General study findings and limits: Cross-sectional statistical analysis was relied on for the conclusions, without the same donors being followed.

Points on this clonotype: Its antigen is not known.

The same data also contributed to another study, on yellow fever vaccine responses in identical twins.

The receptor comes from a young woman in good health. This chain uses TRBV19 with TRBJ2-4; 10 bases fit TRBD1. Material: memory (CD45RO+) T cells sorted from blood. CDR3 in amino acids: CASSKGQGFGIQYF. The CDR3 nucleotides read TGTGCCAGTAGTAAGGGACAGGGGTTTGGCATTCAGTACTTC.